These 7 T cell receptor beta chains share one sample of origin, sequenced in a study of blood T cell repertoires in COVID-19. Using immunoSEQ multiplex PCR, the repertoire was profiled, and TCRdb retains in-frame clones only, with some absent. Of around 40,000 clones listed, 79% are singletons. The material sequenced was peripheral blood. These receptors were collected from a woman of 80 years or more with acute or convalescent COVID-19.

The V gene is TRBV6-4, the J gene TRBJ1-1, with TRBD1 identical over 9 bases. The V and J ends lost 5 bases and 4 bases, in that order; junction bases with no gene match: 11. The CDR3 extends over 16 amino acids. CDR1 and CDR2 from the germline V gene are MRHNA and SNTAGT. As DNA, the CDR3 is TGTGCCAGCAGTTTGACCGGGACAGGGACGGCCACTGAAGCTTTCTTT. Protein product: CASSLTGTGTATEAFF.

The chain is built from TRBV15 and TRBJ1-2, with D perhaps TRBD1 (5 bases). V gave up 0 bases and J gave up 0 bases, with 14 bases separating them. Germline assignment: CDR1 LNHNV and CDR2 YYDKDF (reference sequence). The CDR3 totals 17 residues. DNA of the CDR3: TGTGCCACCAGCAGAGATGCCAGGGTAAAGGCTAACTATGGCTACACCTTC. This sequence encodes CATSRDARVKANYGYTF.

The genes are TRBV9 and TRBJ2-3, with D possibly matching TRBD2 (5 bases). The CDR3 runs 16 residues. Germline V CDR1 and CDR2: SGDLS, YYNGEE. Deletions cut 5 bases from V and 1 base from J, with 17 bases between. CDR3 loop: CASSSKGNSGTDTQYF. The CDR3 nucleotides are TGTGCCAGCAGTTCAAAGGGTAATAGCGGCACAGATACGCAGTATTTT.

The gene calls are TRBV15 and TRBJ2-7; TRBD2 aligns across 8 bases. Unmatched junction bases numbered 12, after V lost 1 base and J lost 1 base. CDR1 and CDR2 (germline): LNHNV, YYDKDF (reference sequence). This CDR3 region has 18 residues. The CDR3 spells CATSRGGGTRQGSYEQYF. The CDR3 coding sequence is TGTGCCACCAGCAGAGGCGGGGGGACGCGGCAAGGTTCCTACGAGCAGTACTTC.

The chain is built from TRBV12-3 or TRBV12-4 and TRBJ2-7; TRBD1 is a possible D gene (5 bases). The CDR3 is 11 amino acids. Between the trimmed V and J ends, which lost 8 bases and 4 bases, there was a span of 9 bases. CDR3 nucleotides: TGTGCCAGCGGCGGACATTACGAGCAGTACTTC. Translation gives CASGGHYEQYF.

The gene calls are TRBV5-4 and TRBJ1-4, with 8 bases fitting TRBD1. Germline CDR1 is SGHNT and CDR2 is YYREEE (reference sequence). This CDR3 has 16 residues. J lost 5 bases, V lost 4 bases, and 10 bases had no gene match. The CDR3 spells CASSVIGQGANEKLFF. The CDR3 DNA reads TGTGCCAGCAGCGTCATCGGGCAGGGGGCAAATGAAAAACTGTTTTTT.

This chain uses TRBV10-3 with TRBJ2-1; possible D gene TRBD2, 7 bases. V gave up 8 bases and J gave up 6 bases, with 23 bases separating them. The V gene's germline CDR1 is ENHRY and CDR2 SYGVKD. This CDR3 has 16 amino acids. CDR3 residues: CAIGGEQGGLFNEQFF. The CDR3 DNA is TGTGCCATCGGGGGGGAACAGGGTGGGCTTTTCAATGAGCAGTTCTTC.